This T cell receptor (beta chain) was identified in a study of blood T cell repertoires in COVID-19. Study in general: T cells, B-cell-depleted T cells, or PBMCs provided the cDNA or gDNA that served as material.

Libraries were prepared by immunoSEQ multiplex PCR; TCRdb keeps only in-frame clonotypes and omits some of them. The table shows about 25,000 clones, with 65% to 90% occurring only once. This CDR3 region has 16 residues. The germline V gene encodes CDR1 MNHEY and CDR2 SMNVEV (reference sequence). J gave up 7 bases and V 5 bases, and 14 bases lay outside the gene matches. This clone was observed once. Sequencing used peripheral blood. This clonotype was sampled from a man of 80 years or more with active or convalescent COVID-19. The chain links TRBV27 to TRBJ2-1, with 7 bases identical to TRBD2. In DNA, the CDR3 is TGTGCCAGCAGTAGAAGGAAGGTAGCGGGCTTGAATGAGCAGTTCTTC. Protein sequence: CASSRRKVAGLNEQFF.